Listed here are 20 T cell receptor beta chains from one sample, sequenced in a study of blood T cell repertoires in COVID-19. TCRdb's table, derived via immunoSEQ multiplex PCR, lists solely in-frame clones and lacks some. Altogether over 150,000 clones are present, around 82% being singletons, with the ten largest covering 13% to 15%. Input material: peripheral blood. Receptors were obtained from a man between 18 and 29 years old with active or convalescent COVID-19.

The V and J genes are TRBV3-1 (or the pseudogene TRBV3-2) and TRBJ1-5, with 10 bases lining up with TRBD1. In germline, CDR1 is LGHDT, CDR2 YNNKEL (reference sequence). The trim removed 4 bases at V and 6 bases at J, leaving 3 bases unmatched. The CDR3 runs to 14 residues. CDR3 sequence reads: CASSPGTGVQPQHF. DNA of the CDR3: TGTGCCAGCAGCCCAGGGACAGGGGTTCAGCCCCAGCATTTT.

V gene TRBV6-5 combines with J gene TRBJ1-2, with D perhaps matching TRBD1 (5 bases). V was trimmed by 4 bases and J by 4 bases, leaving 16 bases between them. Germline CDR1 MNHEY, CDR2 SVGAGI. The CDR3 is 15 residues long. The CDR3 DNA reads TGTGCCAGCAGTTCTTCCCCCGGAGGGGTCTATGGCTACACCTTC. Its protein product is CASSSSPGGVYGYTF.

This clone showed up just a few times. This rearrangement joins TRBV7-6 to TRBJ1-6, with TRBD1 identical over 10 bases. The CDR3 totals 15 residues. The germline V gene has CDR1 SGHVS and CDR2 FNYEAQ. The trim removed 0 bases at V and 9 bases at J, leaving 2 bases unmatched. The CDR3 spells CASSLAGTGVSPLHF. For the CDR3, the DNA is TGTGCCAGCAGCTTAGCGGGGACAGGGGTTTCACCCCTCCACTTT.

This clone was seen a handful of times. V usage is TRBV18 and J usage is TRBJ1-4; TRBD1 agrees at 9 bases. The germline V gene encodes CDR1 KGHSH and CDR2 LQKENI. CDR3 size: 14 residues. J was trimmed by 8 bases and V by 6 bases; bases with no gene match: 7. CDR3 sequence: CASSVDRGGEKLFF. As DNA, the CDR3 is TGTGCCAGCTCCGTGGACAGGGGAGGCGAAAAACTGTTTTTT.

J is TRBJ2-1 and V is TRBV2; the match to TRBD1 covers 7 bases. Germline lookup yields CDR1 SNHLY and CDR2 FYNNEI. The V gene end was trimmed by 6 bases and the J gene end by 3 bases; junction bases not matched to a gene: 8. This CDR3 is 15 amino acids long. In DNA form, the CDR3 reads TGTGCCAGCAGGACAACGGACAGGCTCTACAATGAGCAGTTCTTC. Translating it yields CASRTTDRLYNEQFF.

The V call is TRBV19, the J call TRBJ1-5; the D is unclear. V lost 1 base, J lost 3 bases, and 4 bases lay in between. The CDR3 sequence is 13 residues long. Per the germline V gene, CDR1 is LNHDA and CDR2 is SQIVND (reference sequence). The CDR3 region has the DNA TGTGCCAGTAGTATAGTAATCAATCAGCCCCAGCATTTT. This encodes CASSIVINQPQHF.

This chain joins TRBV7-2 and TRBJ1-6; possible D gene TRBD1, 6 bases. Per the germline V gene, CDR1 is SGHTA and CDR2 is FQGNSA. The CDR3 sequence is 15 residues long. The ends were cut back, 4 bases at V and 6 bases at J, with 13 bases in the middle. CDR3 bases: TGTGCCAGCAGCTATACACAGGGCGGTAATTCACCCCTCCACTTT. Translated, it gives CASSYTQGGNSPLHF.

This clone was counted only a few times. The chain links TRBV19 to TRBJ1-2, with D perhaps matching TRBD1 (6 bases). Trimming stripped 3 bases from V and 4 bases from J, with 18 bases between. The CDR3 runs 16 residues. Germline V gene sequence: CDR1 LNHDA, CDR2 SQIVND (reference sequence). CDR3 sequence reads: CASSISDRLTTYGYTF. DNA for the CDR3: TGTGCCAGTAGTATTTCGGACAGATTGACTACCTATGGCTACACCTTC.

This chain joins TRBV7-2 and TRBJ2-7; 7 bases fit TRBD1. CDR1 is SGHTA and CDR2 is FQGNSA in the germline V gene. This CDR3 is built from 14 residues. V lost 4 bases to trimming and J lost 6 bases; unmatched junction nucleotides: 9. The CDR3 sequence: CASSSGRGMREQYF. The DNA for the CDR3 is TGTGCCAGCAGCTCCGGCAGGGGGATGCGCGAGCAGTACTTC. Drawing the rest from reference TRBV7-2 and TRBJ2-7, the complete variable domain is GAGVSQSPSNKVTEKGKDVELRCDPISGHTALYWYRQSLGQGLEFLIYFQGNSAPDKSGLPSDRFSAERTGGSVSTLTIQRTQQEDSAVYLCASSSGRGMREQYFGPGTRLTVT.

The genes are TRBV30 and TRBJ1-3; tentatively, D is TRBD1 (6 bases). Germline V gene sequence: CDR1 GTSNPN, CDR2 SVGIG (reference sequence). The ends were cut back, 2 bases at V and 4 bases at J, with 12 bases in the middle. CDR3 size: 14 residues. The CDR3 protein is CAWSLQGSGNTIYF. For the CDR3, the DNA is TGTGCCTGGAGTCTACAGGGTTCAGGAAACACCATATATTTT.

The sample holds one count of this clone. The J gene is TRBJ2-3, the V gene TRBV15; maybe TRBD2 (5 bases). The CDR3 has 15 residues. Germline V gene lookup returns CDR1 LNHNV and CDR2 YYDKDF (reference sequence). Trimming removed 5 bases from V and 0 bases from J, with 12 bases in between. The CDR3: CATSPPRGSTDTQYF. DNA of the CDR3: TGTGCCACCAGCCCCCCCCGCGGGAGCACAGATACGCAGTATTTT.

This clone was found once. The chain employs TRBV18 and TRBJ1-5, with 7 bases fitting TRBD1. Trimming took 2 bases from V and 0 from J; bases not matched to a gene: 4. The germline gives CDR1 KGHSH, CDR2 LQKENI. The CDR3 extends over 16 amino acids. Here the CDR3 reads CASSPDGQDSNQPQHF. For the CDR3, the DNA is TGTGCCAGCTCACCAGACGGACAGGATAGCAATCAGCCCCAGCATTTT.

The chain links TRBV6-5 to TRBJ2-7; TRBD1 aligns across 8 bases. V trimming: 7 bases; J trimming: 2 bases; junction bases outside the gene matches: 4. Germline CDR1 is MNHEY and CDR2 is SVGAGI. The length of the CDR3 is 13 residues. The CDR3 region is CASKPGQAYEQYF. CDR3 DNA: TGTGCCAGCAAACCGGGACAGGCCTACGAGCAGTACTTC.

J is TRBJ1-6 and V is TRBV5-6, with TRBD1 matching over 9 bases. CDR1 is SGHDT and CDR2 is YYEEEE in the germline V gene. The V segment lost 2 bases and the J segment 8 bases; nucleotides outside the gene matches: 2. The CDR3 runs to 14 residues. Here the CDR3 reads CASSFGQGYSPLHF. DNA for the CDR3: TGTGCCAGCAGCTTCGGACAGGGGTATTCACCCCTCCACTTT.

Only one count was recorded for this clone. The V call is TRBV18, the J call TRBJ1-2, with D perhaps TRBD1 (5 bases). CDR1 KGHSH and CDR2 LQKENI come from the germline V gene. V gave up 3 bases and J gave up 3 bases, with 14 bases separating them. The CDR3 covers 15 residues. In DNA form, the CDR3 reads TGTGCCAGCTCACCGCCGACAGTATCTGACTATGGCTACACCTTC. Translation: CASSPPTVSDYGYTF.

The chain has TRBV14 and TRBJ2-2, with 10 bases lining up with TRBD2. This CDR3 has 16 residues. V lost 2 bases to trimming and J lost 2 bases; unmatched junction nucleotides: 2. Germline assignment: CDR1 SGHDN and CDR2 FVKESK. CDR3 sequence: CASSQRTSGNTGELFF. The CDR3 coding sequence is TGTGCCAGCAGCCAAAGGACTAGCGGAAACACCGGGGAGCTGTTTTTT.

This clone has only a few counts. The chain couples TRBV7-2 to TRBJ2-1; 9 bases align to TRBD2. Trimming removed 3 bases from V and 5 bases from J; junction bases left unmatched: 8. Germline V gives CDR1 SGHTA, CDR2 FQGNSA. The CDR3 spans 16 residues. This chain's CDR3 is CASSFQLLAGNNEQFF. For the CDR3, the DNA is TGTGCCAGCAGCTTCCAACTTCTAGCGGGAAACAATGAGCAGTTCTTC.

The chain carries TRBV6-6 and TRBJ2-1; TRBD2 aligns across 14 bases. The germline CDR1 and CDR2 sequences are MNHNY and SVGAGI (reference sequence). With 9 bases clipped from V and 10 bases from J, the junction kept 8 bases outside the gene matches. The CDR3 consists of 14 residues. CDR3 coding DNA: TGTGCCAGTGTGACTAGCGGGGGGGCAGGCGAGCAGTTCTTC. Translating gives CASVTSGGAGEQFF.

CDR3 DNA sequence: TGTGCCAGCAGTTACTCGGGACAGTCCAATTCACCCCTCCACTTT. Amino acids: CASSYSGQSNSPLHF. This chain uses TRBV6-6 with TRBJ1-6; 7 positions match TRBD1. Unmatched junction bases numbered 3, after V lost 0 bases and J lost 7 bases. The CDR3 has 15 residues. The germline CDR1 and CDR2 sequences are MNHNY and SVGAGI (reference sequence).

The chain uses TRBV6-5 and TRBJ1-2; D is possibly TRBD1 (5 bases). Germline-derived CDR1 and CDR2 are MNHEY and SVGAGI. The CDR3 sequence is 16 residues long. Trimming took off 4 bases at V and 0 bases at J, with 15 bases between the two ends. Here the CDR3 DNA reads TGTGCCAGCAGTTCCGGTTCAGGGCGTACTAACTATGGCTACACCTTC. The encoded protein is CASSSGSGRTNYGYTF.